Below, 24 T cell receptor beta chains from the same sample are listed, as sequenced in a study of cytotoxic CD8 clonotypes in ibrutinib-treated CLL. Data came from immunoSEQ multiplex PCR; TCRdb stores just in-frame clones and leaves some out. The sample has 40,000 or so clones, less than 85% seen once. The source material was PBMCs, sampled at disease progression, from a patient treated with ibrutinib. Every receptor here comes from a human donor with chronic lymphocytic leukemia.

The chain combines TRBV30 with TRBJ1-3; D not resolved. The germline V gene encodes CDR1 GTSNPN and CDR2 SVGIG (reference sequence). V shed 4 bases and J shed 4 bases, with 5 bases lying between them. This CDR3 contains 11 residues. The CDR3 loop reads CAWKVGNTIYF. The CDR3 nucleotides read TGTGCCTGGAAAGTGGGAAACACCATATATTTT.

This clone was detected only a few times. The J gene is TRBJ1-2, the V gene TRBV30; no firm D call. Trimming cost V 4 bases and J 6 bases, with 12 bases left between them. CDR1 and CDR2 (germline): GTSNPN, SVGIG (reference sequence). The length of the CDR3 is 12 residues. CDR3 sequence (DNA): TGTGCCTGGACGCTACTTTCCGATGGCTACACCTTC. This sequence encodes CAWTLLSDGYTF. Full variable domain (remainder filled in from reference TRBV30 and TRBJ1-2): SQTIHQWPATLVQPVGSPLSLECTVEGTSNPNLYWYRQAAGRGLQLLFYSVGIGQISSEVPQNLSASRPQDRQFILSSKKLLLSDSGFYLCAWTLLSDGYTFGSGTRLTVV.

This clone appeared a few times. This rearrangement joins TRBV6-6 to TRBJ1-2, with D tentatively TRBD1 (6 bases). The CDR3 length is 15 residues. The V end was cut by 4 bases, the J end by 3 bases, with 15 bases between. The germline V gene has CDR1 MNHNY and CDR2 SVGAGI (reference sequence). The CDR3: CASSFSDRPDYGYTF. Written as DNA, the CDR3 is TGTGCCAGCAGTTTTTCCGACAGGCCAGACTATGGCTACACCTTC.

V and J are TRBV5-6 and TRBJ2-7, with D perhaps matching TRBD1 (5 bases). The CDR3 has 14 amino acids. The V end was cut by 3 bases, the J end by 6 bases, with 16 bases between. Germline CDR1 reads SGHDT; CDR2 reads YYEEEE. DNA for the CDR3: TGTGCCAGCAGCTCGGACACCCGGCCCCCCGAGCAGTACTTC. Translated: CASSSDTRPPEQYF.

The gene calls are TRBV5-8 and TRBJ2-7, with D perhaps being TRBD1 or TRBD2 (5 bases each). The CDR3 is 15 residues long. Trimming pared 4 bases from V and 3 bases from J, leaving 17 bases between. CDR1 is SGHTS, CDR2 YDEGEE, per germline. The CDR3 region is CASSLSPGPNYEQYF. The DNA of the CDR3 is TGTGCCAGCAGCCTCTCGCCGGGACCAAACTACGAGCAGTACTTC.

The chain is built from TRBV18 and TRBJ1-2, with no clear D. Deletions cut 2 bases from V and 8 bases from J, with 12 bases between. The CDR3 length is 13 residues. Germline CDR1 and CDR2: KGHSH and LQKENI. CDR3: CASSPNGSDGYTF. The DNA for the CDR3 is TGTGCCAGCTCACCAAACGGGAGTGACGGCTACACCTTC.

The chain links TRBV4-1 to TRBJ2-5, with D tentatively TRBD2 (6 bases). The germline V gene has CDR1 MGHRA and CDR2 YSYEKL. The CDR3 covers 17 residues. Deletions cut 1 base from V and 5 bases from J, with 20 bases between. CDR3 DNA: TGCGCCAGCAGCCAAGGGGCTAGCGTTGACGGAGTGGAGACCCAGTACTTC. Protein sequence: CASSQGASVDGVETQYF.

Here the CDR3 DNA reads TGTGCCAGCAGCGTAGTGGTAGGGACAGCGAGCACCGGGGAGCTGTTTTTT. Amino acid sequence: CASSVVVGTASTGELFF. The chain joins TRBV9 to TRBJ2-2; 7 nucleotides line up with TRBD1. CDR1 and CDR2 from the germline V gene are SGDLS and YYNGEE. The CDR3 is made up of 17 amino acids. J gave up 4 bases and V 0 bases, and 9 bases lay outside the gene matches.

A word on this clone: The junction departs from germline at one end; a sequencing error may be responsible. The chain employs TRBV7-7 and TRBJ2-5; TRBD2 matches at 7 bases. Germline values: CDR1 SSHAT, CDR2 FNYEAQ (reference sequence). The CDR3 sequence is 15 residues long. The CDR3 DNA is TGTGCTAGCAGCTTAGGTTTTGGCGGGAGAGAGACCCAGTACTTC. Its translation: CASSLGFGGRETQYF.

Note on this clone: The junction and the germline gene differ at one end; a read error may be behind it. The rearrangement links TRBV20-1 to TRBJ1-1, with D uncertain. Germline lookup yields CDR1 DFQATT and CDR2 SNEGSKA (reference sequence). CDR3 length: 10 residues. The CDR3 sequence is CSARDIGAFF. The CDR3 region has the DNA TGCAGTGCCAGAGACATTGGAGCTTTCTTT.

The genes are TRBV18 and TRBJ2-5; perhaps TRBD1 as D (5 bases). Germline loops: CDR1 KGHSH, CDR2 LQKENI. Trimming took 1 base from V and 1 from J, leaving 7 bases between them. The length of the CDR3 is 14 residues. The DNA of the CDR3 is TGTGCCAGCTCACCACAGGGGTCCCAAGAGACCCAGTACTTC. Residues: CASSPQGSQETQYF.

The chain links TRBV6-1 to TRBJ2-3; 7 nucleotides line up with TRBD2. The CDR3 contains 16 residues. From germline, CDR1 is MNHNS and CDR2 SASEGT. V was pared by 2 bases and J by 4 bases, with 9 bases of the junction left unmatched. The CDR3 loop is CASSELREGPSDTQYF. The DNA of the CDR3 is TGTGCCAGCAGTGAACTGAGGGAGGGGCCCTCAGATACGCAGTATTTT.

This clone was detected only a few times. This sequence joins TRBV11-2 and TRBJ2-1; the D call may be TRBD1 or TRBD2 (6 bases each). The CDR3 sequence is 14 residues long. The V end was cut by 3 bases, the J end by 10 bases, with 16 bases between. Germline lookup yields CDR1 SGHAT and CDR2 FQNNGV. CDR3 residues: CASSLEGGQREQFF. The CDR3 DNA follows: TGTGCCAGCAGCTTGGAGGGGGGTCAACGCGAGCAGTTCTTC. The whole variable domain, filled in from reference TRBV11-2 and TRBJ2-1, reads EAGVAQSPRYKIIEKRQSVAFWCNPISGHATLYWYQQILGQGPKLLIQFQNNGVVDDSQLPKDRFSAERLKGVDSTLKIQPAKLEDSAVYLCASSLEGGQREQFFGPGTRLTVL.

The chain uses TRBV9 and TRBJ2-7, with D unresolved. With 1 base removed from V and 7 bases from J, the gap between germline ends came to 12 bases. Germline CDR1 SGDLS, CDR2 YYNGEE. The CDR3 runs 13 residues. DNA of the CDR3: TGTGCCAGCAGCGTATACCCAGGCGCAGAGCAGTACTTC. This codes for CASSVYPGAEQYF.

This clone was seen many times. Here the CDR3 DNA reads TGTGCCAGTATGATGAACGGCGGGGATACGCAGTATTTT. This encodes CASMMNGGDTQYF. The gene calls are TRBV19 and TRBJ2-3; a possible D gene is TRBD2 (5 bases). Germline CDR1 is LNHDA and CDR2 is SQIVND (reference sequence). Trimming shortened V by 7 bases and J by 6 bases, and 14 bases separated the two germline ends. The CDR3 runs 13 residues.

This clone was detected once. This chain joins TRBV4-1 and TRBJ1-5; D remains ambiguous. The ends were cut back, 4 bases at V and 3 bases at J, with 7 bases in the middle. CDR3 length: 13 amino acids. Germline CDR1 MGHRA, CDR2 YSYEKL. In nucleotides, the CDR3 is TGCGCCAGCAGCCTTCTGATCAATCAGCCCCAGCATTTT. Translating it yields CASSLLINQPQHF.

The chain links TRBV7-9 to TRBJ2-7; either TRBD1 or TRBD2 may fit D (6 bases each). Germline V gene lookup returns CDR1 SEHNR and CDR2 FQNEAQ (reference sequence). The CDR3 totals 14 residues. V was cut by 2 bases and J by 5 bases, with 13 bases left in between. The DNA for the CDR3 is TGTGCCAGCAGCTTATTGAGGGGGGCGGACGAGCAGTACTTC. This translates into CASSLLRGADEQYF.

The table lists this clone with a few counts. The chain carries TRBV5-1 and TRBJ2-5, with D possibly called TRBD1 or TRBD2 (5 bases each). V gave up 4 bases and J gave up 3 bases, with 13 bases separating them. CDR1 is SGHRS and CDR2 is YFSETQ in the germline V gene. The CDR3 has 14 amino acids. CDR3 DNA sequence: TGCGCCAGCAGCATGGGACCAACAAAAGAGACCCAGTACTTC. It yields the protein CASSMGPTKETQYF. The full variable domain, with the rest looked up from reference TRBV5-1 and TRBJ2-5, is KAGVTQTPRYLIKTRGQQVTLSCSPISGHRSVSWYQQTPGQGLQFLFEYFSETQRNKGNFPGRFSGRQFSNSRSEMNVSTLELGDSALYLCASSMGPTKETQYFGPGTRLLVL.

This clone is a singleton in its sample. The CDR3 is CASSQEALARSYEQYF. CDR3 DNA sequence: TGTGCCAGCAGCCAAGAGGCTCTAGCGAGATCCTACGAGCAGTACTTC. This chain uses TRBV4-2 with TRBJ2-7, with D maybe TRBD2 (6 bases). CDR3 length: 16 amino acids. Between the trimmed V and J ends, which lost 0 bases and 1 base, there was a span of 13 bases. Germline V lookup: CDR1 LGHNA, CDR2 YNFKEQ.

The CDR3 nucleotides are TGTGCCAGTAGTACCCCCCCCAAAGCGGGGGTGACAGATACGCAGTATTTT. Its translation is CASSTPPKAGVTDTQYF. V usage is TRBV19 and J usage is TRBJ2-3; TRBD2 aligns across 8 bases. Germline V gene data show CDR1 as LNHDA and CDR2 as SQIVND (reference sequence). This CDR3 contains 17 residues. V shed 4 bases and J 3 bases; nucleotides not matched to a gene: 12.

The chain carries TRBV18 and TRBJ1-3; 8 bases map to TRBD1. V gave up 4 bases and J gave up 2 bases; unmatched junction bases: 4. This CDR3 has 15 residues. CDR1 is KGHSH and CDR2 is LQKENI in the germline V gene. CDR3 DNA: TGTGCCAGCTCACAAGGACAGGGTCCTGGAAACACCATATATTTT. This encodes CASSQGQGPGNTIYF.

Here the CDR3 DNA reads TGCGCCAGCAGCCCGTCACTAGCGGGGAACACCGGGGAGCTGTTTTTT. This encodes CASSPSLAGNTGELFF. V is TRBV5-1 and J is TRBJ2-2; 9 bases align to TRBD2. There are 16 residues in the CDR3. The V gene end was trimmed by 4 bases and the J gene end by 1 base; junction bases not matched to a gene: 5. The germline CDR1 and CDR2 sequences are SGHRS and YFSETQ.

The chain is built from TRBV7-2 and TRBJ1-1; D is uncertain. The V gene lost 5 bases and the J gene lost 6 bases, with 13 bases spanning the gap. CDR1 and CDR2 (germline): SGHTA, FQGNSA. The CDR3 covers 13 residues. The CDR3 DNA follows: TGTGCCAGCAGCCAAGGTGGGAGGGCTGAAGCTTTCTTT. Translation gives CASSQGGRAEAFF.

The V and J genes are TRBV2 and TRBJ2-2; D might be TRBD2 (5 bases). The V end lost 5 bases, the J end lost 0 bases, and 10 bases lay between the germline ends. The CDR3 length is 15 residues. Germline assignment: CDR1 SNHLY and CDR2 FYNNEI. This CDR3 is CASSLGLSNTGELFF. The DNA of the CDR3 is TGTGCCAGCAGTTTAGGACTGTCGAACACCGGGGAGCTGTTTTTT.